The 2 T cell receptor beta chains below were found in one sample sequenced in a study of T cells after yellow fever vaccination. From the 5' RACE reads, TCRdb called clonotypes with MiXCR, one entry per CDR3 protein. The sample lists 50,000 to 75,000 distinct CDR3 sequences; approximately 6% were seen once. Sequencing used PBMCs, either bulk or a sorted T-cell subset (CD4+, CD8+, memory, or dextramer-sorted; not recorded which), obtained on the day of the yellow fever booster vaccination. All receptors derive from a man younger than 35 who received the YFV17D yellow fever vaccine.

The chain has TRBV9 and TRBJ1-3; no clear D gene. Germline V lookup: CDR1 SGDLS, CDR2 YYNGEE. The V end was cut by 4 bases, the J end by 0 bases, with 11 bases between. CDR3 length equals 15 residues. The CDR3 DNA follows: TGTGCCAGCAGCTGGGAGGGCAGCTCTGGAAACACCATATATTTT. Protein sequence: CASSWEGSSGNTIYF.

This clonotype was detected many times. The chain couples TRBV4-1 to TRBJ2-5, with TRBD2 matching 8 bases. The CDR3 has 18 residues. The trim removed 2 bases at V and 1 base at J, leaving 12 bases unmatched. The V gene's germline CDR1 is MGHRA and CDR2 YSYEKL. This CDR3 is CASSQLSGGPIAQETQYF. The CDR3 DNA reads TGCGCCAGCAGCCAACTGAGCGGGGGCCCAATAGCCCAAGAGACCCAGTACTTC.